This TCR beta chain comes out of a study of molecular identifiers for immune sequencing clone quantification. Findings of the study overall: Identical TCR molecules sharing a barcode could underestimate highly expanded clone sizes.

The CDR3 has 12 amino acids. Germline lookup yields CDR1 SNHLY and CDR2 FYNNEI. V lost 9 bases to trimming and J lost 2 bases, with 8 bases between them. TCRdb recomputed calls from the PCR reads with MiXCR, one row per CDR3 protein. The data hold 97,000 or so distinct CDR3 sequences, with around 24% observed a single time. As for this clonotype: Its antigen remains unidentified.

The origin of this receptor is a human donor in good health. Some libraries in this study had Jurkat cell RNA spiked in. The chain carries TRBV2 and TRBJ1-3; D call uncertain. The sequenced sample consisted of naive CD8+ T cells from blood, with Jurkat cell RNA spiked in. Noted subset: FACS-sorted CD8+CD4-CCR7+CD45RA+ naive T cells. Written as DNA, the CDR3 is TGTGCCAGACAGCGGACTGGAAACACCATATATTTT. Its translation: CARQRTGNTIYF.